A selection of T cell receptor beta chains follows, all from one sample in a study of blood T cell repertoires in COVID-19. Assay: immunoSEQ multiplex PCR; the TCRdb copy retains only in-frame clones and omits some. The sample yields some 300,000 clones, just under 90% seen once. Sequencing input: peripheral blood. The receptors shown here come from a woman aged 50 to 60 with COVID-19, enrolled during active disease. CDR3s include the opening cysteine and the closing phenylalanine or tryptophan. The D gene is left open where the match is weak. Size is stated for part of the rows, as once, few or many counts, or as a class when the clone is expanded.

D gene,clone size,J gene,V gene,CDR3 protein,CDR3 DNA
TRBD2,NA,TRBJ2-1,TRBV29-1,CSVEGLAETYNEQFF,TGCAGCGTTGAGGGACTAGCGGAGACCTACAATGAGCAGTTCTTC
NA,NA,TRBJ2-7,TRBV12-3/TRBV12-4,CASSPDTYEQYF,TGTGCCAGCAGCCCGGACACCTACGAGCAGTACTTC
TRBD2,once,TRBJ2-7,TRBV7-2,CASSLSGSLYEQYF,TGTGCCAGCAGCCTTAGCGGGAGCTTGTACGAGCAGTACTTC
NA,NA,TRBJ1-1,TRBV27,CASKGWGEAFF,TGTGCCAGCAAGGGGTGGGGTGAAGCTTTCTTT
NA,NA,TRBJ2-1,TRBV11-3,CASSLDFLPGVENEQFF,TGTGCCAGCAGCTTAGATTTTCTCCCGGGAGTCGAAAATGAGCAGTTCTTC
TRBD2,NA,TRBJ2-2,TRBV5-4,CASSLWEGITGELFF,TGTGCCAGCAGCCTTTGGGAGGGAATCACCGGGGAGCTGTTTTTT
TRBD2,NA,TRBJ2-3,TRBV7-2,CASSTGTSGVTDTQYF,TGTGCCAGCAGCACCGGGACTAGCGGGGTCACAGATACGCAGTATTTT
TRBD2,NA,TRBJ2-1,TRBV4-2,CASSQDFAGAPYNEQFF,TGTGCCAGCAGCCAAGATTTCGCGGGAGCCCCTTACAATGAGCAGTTCTTC
TRBD1,NA,TRBJ2-1,TRBV18,CASSPPGQWYNEQFF,TGTGCCAGCTCGCCACCGGGACAGTGGTACAATGAGCAGTTCTTC
TRBD1,few,TRBJ1-2,TRBV3-1/TRBV3-2,CASRQGTGIGGYTF,TGTGCCAGCAGGCAAGGGACAGGAATTGGTGGCTACACCTTC
TRBD2,NA,TRBJ2-7,TRBV3-1/TRBV3-2,CASSPGLAEGLTLYEQYF,TGTGCCAGCAGCCCGGGACTAGCGGAGGGCCTAACCCTCTACGAGCAGTACTTC
TRBD2,NA,TRBJ2-7,TRBV27,CASSLRGTGGLAGASYEQYF,TGTGCCAGCAGTTTACGCGGGACAGGGGGACTAGCGGGAGCGTCCTACGAGCAGTACTTC
TRBD1,NA,TRBJ1-2,TRBV18,CASSHMTGGSNYGYTF,TGTGCCAGCTCACATATGACAGGGGGCTCTAACTATGGCTACACCTTC
NA,NA,TRBJ1-5,TRBV19,CASSILSSNQPQHF,TGTGCCAGTAGTATTCTTAGCAGCAATCAGCCCCAGCATTTT
TRBD2,NA,TRBJ2-7,TRBV5-5,CASSEERTSASYEQYF,TGTGCCAGCAGCGAAGAGAGGACTAGCGCATCCTACGAGCAGTACTTC
NA,NA,TRBJ2-5,TRBV10-1,CASSESSRRETQYF,TGCGCCAGCAGTGAATCATCCCGGAGGGAGACCCAGTACTTC
TRBD2,NA,TRBJ2-7,TRBV4-1,CASSEMTSGYYEQYF,TGCGCCAGCAGCGAGATGACTAGCGGGTACTACGAGCAGTACTTC
NA,NA,TRBJ1-2,TRBV5-1,CASSPDGGPNYGYTF,TGCGCCAGCAGCCCCGACGGGGGTCCAAACTATGGCTACACCTTC
TRBD1,NA,TRBJ1-6,TRBV2,CASRGDRSSLSPLHF,TGTGCCAGCAGGGGGGACAGATCGTCTCTTTCACCCCTCCACTTT
TRBD2,NA,TRBJ2-3,TRBV7-2,CASSSAGAASGSMTDTQYF,TGTGCCAGCAGCTCAGCTGGGGCGGCTAGCGGGAGTATGACAGATACGCAGTATTTT
TRBD2,NA,TRBJ2-2,TRBV2,CASSGTRVANTGELFF,TGTGCCAGCAGCGGGACTAGAGTCGCGAACACCGGGGAGCTGTTTTTT
NA,NA,TRBJ2-5,TRBV5-1,CASSLRAVIQGRISGETQYF,TGCGCCAGCAGCTTGAGGGCGGTGATACAGGGGAGGATTTCTGGGGAGACCCAGTACTTC
TRBD1,once,TRBJ2-7,TRBV27,CASKTGSGYEQYF,TGTGCCAGCAAGACAGGGTCCGGGTACGAGCAGTACTTC
TRBD2,few,TRBJ2-7,TRBV5-1,CASSGTSGAYEQYF,TGCGCCAGCAGCGGAACTAGCGGGGCCTACGAGCAGTACTTC
TRBD1,once,TRBJ1-1,TRBV27,CASSFRGQGSEAFF,TGTGCCAGCAGTTTTCGCGGACAGGGCTCTGAAGCTTTCTTT
TRBD2,NA,TRBJ2-2,TRBV6-6,CASHLAGVNTGELFF,TGTGCCAGCCATCTAGCGGGAGTGAACACCGGGGAGCTGTTTTTT
TRBD1,NA,TRBJ2-5,TRBV18,CASSPGQGETQYF,TGTGCCAGCTCACCGGGACAGGGTGAGACCCAGTACTTC